Reported below is one TCR beta chain. V was pared by 4 bases and J by 11 bases, with 13 bases between. The germline CDR1 and CDR2 sequences are SGDLS and YYNGEE. This CDR3 is 12 amino acids long. This sample was taken from a study of cytotoxic CD8 clonotypes in ibrutinib-treated CLL. Sequencing was designed to attain a depth spanning 1 in 200,000 to 1 in 1 million T cells. The protocol was immunoSEQ multiplex PCR, while the TCRdb copy is restricted to in-frame clones and leaves out a portion. In the table there are around 300,000 clones, more than 65% of which are singletons. This TCR derives from a human donor with chronic lymphocytic leukemia. Sequenced material: PBMCs, taken before ibrutinib treatment. The chain joins TRBV9 to TRBJ2-1; D is unclear. CDR3 DNA sequence: TGTGCCAGCAGCACCCCCGGGCCTAAGCAGTTCTTC. Its protein product is CASSTPGPKQFF.